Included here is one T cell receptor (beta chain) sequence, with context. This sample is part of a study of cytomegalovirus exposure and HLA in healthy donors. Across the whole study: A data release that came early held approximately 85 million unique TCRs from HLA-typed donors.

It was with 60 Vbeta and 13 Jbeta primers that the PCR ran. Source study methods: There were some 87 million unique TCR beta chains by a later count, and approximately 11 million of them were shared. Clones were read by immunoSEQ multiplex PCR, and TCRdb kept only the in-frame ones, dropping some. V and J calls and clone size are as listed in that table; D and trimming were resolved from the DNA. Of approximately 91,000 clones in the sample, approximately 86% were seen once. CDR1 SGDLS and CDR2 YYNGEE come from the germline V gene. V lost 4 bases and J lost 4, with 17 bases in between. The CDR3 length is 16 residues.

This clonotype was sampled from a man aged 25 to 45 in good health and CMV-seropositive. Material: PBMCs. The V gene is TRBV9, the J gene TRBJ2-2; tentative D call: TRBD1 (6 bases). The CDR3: CASSFRGSHRTGELFF. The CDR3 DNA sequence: TGTGCCAGCAGCTTCAGGGGAAGTCATCGCACCGGGGAGCTGTTTTTT.